The clone carrying this T cell receptor (beta chain) was seen many times. Germline lookup yields CDR1 SGDLS and CDR2 YYNGEE. CDR3 size: 15 residues. The V gene end was trimmed by 7 bases and the J gene end by 3 bases; junction bases not matched to a gene: 8. This sample was included in a study of T cells in localized non-small cell lung cancer. Profiled with immunoSEQ multiplex PCR; TCRdb holds only in-frame clones, not every one. Of some 4,100 clones listed, around 20% are singletons. The starting material was lung tumor tissue, obtained before any cancer treatment. The clonotype originates from a female donor over 55 with stage I lung adenocarcinoma. The chain combines TRBV9 with TRBJ1-1; 11 bases are a match to TRBD1. CDR3 sequence reads: CASSRGQGVHTEAFF. The CDR3 nucleotides are TGTGCCAGCTCCCGGGGACAGGGGGTACACACTGAAGCTTTCTTT. The full variable domain, in which reference TRBV9 and TRBJ1-1 provide the parts outside the CDR3, is DSGVTQTPKHLITATGQRVTLRCSPRSGDLSVYWYQQSLDQGLQFLIQYYNGEERAKGNILERFSAQQFPDLHSELNLSSLELGDSALYFCASSRGQGVHTEAFFGQGTRLTVV.